The 20 T cell receptor beta chains in this list originate from one sample, sequenced in a study of CD8 T cells in ankylosing spondylitis. A single record per CDR3 protein comes from TCRdb applying MiXCR to the 5' RACE reads. Of about 160,000 distinct CDR3 sequences listed, 9.8% are singletons. Sequenced input: blood, either unsorted or a sorted T cell fraction (not recorded which). All receptors come from a female donor with ankylosing spondylitis or in good health (not recorded which).

The V call is TRBV20-1, the J call TRBJ2-7, with D perhaps TRBD2 (6 bases). CDR3 length: 13 residues. Trimming shortened V by 6 bases and J by 1 base, and 13 bases separated the two germline ends. Germline values: CDR1 DFQATT, CDR2 SNEGSKA (reference sequence). This chain's CDR3 is CSALAGTSYEQYF. The CDR3 nucleotides read TGCAGTGCCCTCGCGGGGACTTCCTACGAGCAGTACTTC.

This clonotype showed up many times. V is TRBV2 and J is TRBJ2-7; D gene ambiguous. The germline gives CDR1 SNHLY, CDR2 FYNNEI. Trimming took off 11 bases at V and 2 bases at J, with 13 bases between the two ends. There are 12 residues in the CDR3. The CDR3 sequence: CASFRQTYEQYF. The CDR3 region has the DNA TGTGCCTCCTTCCGGCAGACCTACGAGCAGTACTTC.

V is TRBV27 and J is TRBJ2-7, with 11 bases matching TRBD2. V dropped 0 bases and J dropped 6; count of bases not matched to a gene: 7. In germline, CDR1 is MNHEY, CDR2 SMNVEV (reference sequence). This CDR3 has 16 amino acids. CDR3 loop: CASSLSIAGGPVEQYF. The CDR3 bases are TGTGCCAGCAGTTTATCGATAGCGGGAGGGCCGGTCGAGCAGTACTTC.

V gene TRBV7-8 combines with J gene TRBJ2-1; D call uncertain. V was shortened by 5 bases and J by 0 bases, with 8 bases between the two germline ends. Germline-derived CDR1 and CDR2 are SGHVS and FQNEAQ. The CDR3 totals 14 residues. The CDR3 spells CASSPLNSYNEQFF. Written as DNA, the CDR3 is TGTGCCAGCAGCCCCCTGAACTCCTACAATGAGCAGTTCTTC. Using reference TRBV7-8 and TRBJ2-1 for the parts outside the CDR3, the full variable domain is GAGVSQSPRYKVAKRGQDVALRCDPISGHVSLFWYQQALGQGPEFLTYFQNEAQLDKSGLPSDRFFAERPEGSVSTLKIQRTQQEDSAVYLCASSPLNSYNEQFFGPGTRLTVL.

This clonotype was counted only a few times. The chain links TRBV3-1 to TRBJ1-2, with no clear D. The CDR3 loop spans 15 amino acids. Germline-derived CDR1 and CDR2 are LGHDT and YNNKEL (reference sequence). V lost 0 bases, J lost 8 bases, and 16 bases lay in between. CDR3 sequence: CASSQDSLWASGYTF. In DNA form, the CDR3 reads TGTGCCAGCAGCCAAGACTCATTGTGGGCCAGCGGCTACACCTTC. Based on the CDR3 plus reference TRBV3-1 and TRBJ1-2, the full variable domain is DTAVSQTPKYLVTQMGNDKSIKCEQNLGHDTMYWYKQDSKKFLKIMFSYNNKELIINETVPNRFSPKSPDKAHLNLHINSLELGDSAVYFCASSQDSLWASGYTFGSGTRLTVV.

The chain couples TRBV24-1 to TRBJ1-5, with TRBD1 identical over 9 bases. CDR1 and CDR2 (germline): KGHDR, SFDVKD. Unmatched junction bases numbered 7, after V lost 12 bases and J lost 2 bases. The CDR3 loop spans 14 amino acids. CDR3 bases: TGTGCCGTCGGTGGGGACAGGGGCAATCAGCCCCAGCATTTT. This gives the protein CAVGGDRGNQPQHF.

CDR3 residues: CASSYLTLAGGPDTQYF. CDR3 in DNA: TGTGCCAGCAGTTACTTGACCCTAGCGGGAGGTCCAGATACGCAGTATTTT. The chain has TRBV6-5 and TRBJ2-3, with 11 bases lining up with TRBD2. Germline assignment: CDR1 MNHEY and CDR2 SVGAGI. V lost 1 base and J lost 4; bases outside the gene matches: 7. CDR3 size: 17 residues.

In the case of this clonotype: This may be a read error: a much more frequent sequence differs by one nucleotide. The rearrangement links TRBV29-1 to TRBJ2-4, with D tentatively TRBD1 (5 bases). Germline lookup yields CDR1 SQVTM and CDR2 ANQGSEA. The CDR3 is 13 residues long. The CDR3 DNA reads as TGCAGTGTATGGTTAACAGACAGAAACATTCAGTACTTC. Its protein is CSVWLTDRNIQYF.

This clonotype was seen a few times. The gene calls are TRBV12-3 or TRBV12-4 and TRBJ1-2; D unclear. V lost 6 bases, J lost 5 bases, and 16 bases lay in between. The CDR3 has 14 amino acids. Here the CDR3 reads CASRHPTDFYGYTF. CDR3 nucleotide sequence: TGTGCCAGCAGACACCCGACTGATTTTTATGGCTACACCTTC.

Here the CDR3 DNA reads TGTGCCAGCAGTACCGGACTAGCGGGATTCTCCTACAATGAGCAGTTCTTC. Protein: CASSTGLAGFSYNEQFF. The rearrangement links TRBV6-2 or TRBV6-3 to TRBJ2-1, with 12 bases identical to TRBD2. V shed 5 bases and J 0 bases; nucleotides not matched to a gene: 5. Germline lookup yields CDR1 MNHEY and CDR2 SVGEGT. The CDR3 runs 17 residues.

The chain is built from TRBV6-2 or TRBV6-3 and TRBJ2-3; D unclear. V was clipped by 5 bases and J by 0 bases, with 12 bases between them. In germline, CDR1 is MNHEY, CDR2 SVGEGT. The CDR3 is 15 residues long. Written as DNA, the CDR3 is TGTGCCAGCAGTAGCGCGACTTCTAGCACAGATACGCAGTATTTT. Its translation: CASSSATSSTDTQYF.

This chain connects TRBV20-1 to TRBJ2-4; a weak D match, TRBD1 (6 bases). Germline CDR1 reads DFQATT; CDR2 reads SNEGSKA (reference sequence). The V gene lost 6 bases and the J gene lost 6 bases, with 21 bases spanning the gap. This CDR3 has 15 residues. The CDR3 coding sequence is TGCAGTGCAACCGACAGGATGGCGTGGAGAAACATTCAGTACTTC. It translates to CSATDRMAWRNIQYF.

This clonotype came up many times. The chain recombines TRBV6-1 with TRBJ2-5; maybe TRBD1 (6 bases). V was clipped by 6 bases and J by 3 bases, with 17 bases between them. Germline V gene data show CDR1 as MNHNS and CDR2 as SASEGT. There are 15 residues in the CDR3. This CDR3 is CASRTPGTTKETQYF. DNA for the CDR3: TGTGCCAGCAGGACTCCCGGGACAACCAAAGAGACCCAGTACTTC.

This clonotype has more than one count but fewer than ten. The chain combines TRBV20-1 with TRBJ2-1; 9 bases line up with TRBD1. The V and J ends lost 7 bases and 3 bases, in that order; junction bases with no gene match: 10. CDR3 size: 15 residues. Per germline, CDR1 DFQATT and CDR2 SNEGSKA (reference sequence). CDR3 residues: CSGTHRDRVYNEQFF. The CDR3 DNA is TGCAGTGGCACGCACCGGGACAGGGTCTACAATGAGCAGTTCTTC.

The chain couples TRBV20-1 to TRBJ2-3; 9 bases agree with TRBD1. Germline lookup yields CDR1 DFQATT and CDR2 SNEGSKA (reference sequence). V shed 5 bases and J 2 bases; nucleotides not matched to a gene: 8. The length of the CDR3 is 15 residues. DNA for the CDR3: TGCAGTGCTCCCCGGGACAGGGAATACACAGATACGCAGTATTTT. It translates to CSAPRDREYTDTQYF.

This clonotype appeared a few times. V is TRBV6-2 or TRBV6-3 and J is TRBJ1-5; D may be TRBD1 (5 bases). Germline V gives CDR1 MNHEY, CDR2 SVGEGT. This CDR3 comprises 15 residues. Trimming cost V 4 bases and J 12 bases, with 22 bases left between them. The CDR3 is CASSSPGIPPRGQHF. CDR3 DNA: TGTGCCAGCAGTTCACCCGGGATCCCTCCGAGGGGCCAGCATTTT.

The rearrangement links TRBV5-6 to TRBJ2-1; D unresolved. Trimming took off 0 bases at V and 2 bases at J, with 9 bases between the two ends. Germline V gives CDR1 SGHDT, CDR2 YYEEEE. The CDR3 length is 15 residues. The CDR3 region has the DNA TGTGCCAGCAGCTTGGAAGAGCATACCTACAATGAGCAGTTCTTC. Its translation is CASSLEEHTYNEQFF.

The chain is built from TRBV15 and TRBJ2-2, with D hard to call. V gave up 4 bases and J gave up 4 bases, with 7 bases separating them. The CDR3 length is 13 residues. The germline V gene encodes CDR1 LNHNV and CDR2 YYDKDF (reference sequence). In nucleotides, the CDR3 is TGTGCCACCAGCAAGGGCGGCACCGGGGAGCTGTTTTTT. Its translation is CATSKGGTGELFF.

Many counts were recorded for this clonotype. The rearrangement uses TRBV14 and TRBJ1-1; D remains unclear. With 0 bases removed from V and 6 bases from J, the gap between germline ends came to 14 bases. Per germline, CDR1 SGHDN and CDR2 FVKESK. The CDR3 is made up of 15 amino acids. The CDR3 is CASSQDGYGVAEAFF. CDR3 DNA sequence: TGTGCCAGCAGCCAAGACGGATACGGGGTTGCTGAAGCTTTCTTT. Full variable domain (remainder filled in from reference TRBV14 and TRBJ1-1): EAGVTQFPSHSVIEKGQTVTLRCDPISGHDNLYWYRRVMGKEIKFLLHFVKESKQDESGMPNNRFLAERTGGTYSTLKVQPAELEDSGVYFCASSQDGYGVAEAFFGQGTRLTVV.

V and J are TRBV7-2 and TRBJ1-1; D is unresolved. Trimming left V 5 bases short and J 3 bases short, with 13 bases between. Germline CDR1 is SGHTA and CDR2 is FQGNSA. The CDR3 runs to 14 residues. The CDR3 spells CASSVRVKDTEAFF. CDR3 DNA: TGTGCCAGCAGCGTTAGGGTGAAGGACACTGAAGCTTTCTTT.